The T cell receptor beta chain under discussion was sequenced for a study of T cell responses to AZD1222 COVID-19 vaccine (dated by TCRdb to the early 2020s). At the level of the whole study: TCR sequencing was performed for roughly 240 trial participants, of whom about 200 were given two doses of AZD1222 and 26 were given two doses of MenACWY control vaccine. Trial participants were enrolled by age into subgroups of 18-55, 56-69 and 70-plus years, and around 150, 29 and 61 TCR-sequenced participants, respectively, were included in these subgroups. Overall study outcomes, separate from this receptor: In the small 56-69-year group, the increase in depth fell short of significance, most likely because of low power. The vaccine-associated CD4 TCRs covered the entire spike protein, and the dominant responses fell in regions 160-218 and 743-854. A significant rise in spike-specific TCR breadth and depth was observed after two AZD1222 doses relative to day 0 and relative to MenACWY recipients. Participants were mostly white British and included more females than males, and it was suggested by the authors that clonal diversity may have been underestimated. Only five to seven AZD1222 recipients were SARS-CoV-2 seropositive at baseline, limiting conclusions about previously exposed vaccinees. Because no day 14 peak-response samples were available, the repertoires could be characterized only after the peak T cell response. Reportedly, close to half of the unique spike-specific TCRs recognized epitopes lying outside the regions that are mutated in the B.1.351 and B.1.1.7 variants.

Inclusive of the bounding cysteine and phenylalanine, the CDR3 is 13 residues long. Only the CDR3 part of the read is kept: 39 bases, read in frame from the first base. Sequences SQVTM (CDR1) and ANQGSEA (CDR2) are obtained from the germline V gene. V was cut back by 5 bases and J by 2 bases, leaving a gap of 11 bases between them. The label giving this sample's time point can be read as: about 28 days (+/-7) after the second vaccine dose. AZD1222 recipients given second doses at about 4 weeks or at about 12 weeks were pooled, since spike-specific TCR depth and breadth were not found to differ between the two schedules. Samples from vaccinated people were obtained from the UK trials COV001 and COV002, which included a single-blind randomized controlled phase 2/3 trial of AZD1222 (ChAdOx1 nCoV-19) in healthy adults. For TCRbeta chain sequencing, PBMC samples were collected from trial participants at day 0 and at day 28 after the second dose.

A few counts support this clone. Its antigen specificity is not known. Base qualities are not provided; no much larger clone lies one nucleotide away. The CDR3 regions of human TCRbeta chains were analyzed by immunosequencing. The paper's data handling went like this. Repertoire TCRs were checked for matches against a reference library of SARS-CoV-2-specific TCRs that had been generated using the MIRA antigen-specificity platform. Breadth meant the fraction of unique TCRs that were SARS-CoV-2-associated, whereas depth meant the fraction of total T cells that were SARS-CoV-2-associated. Using the MIRA data, each spike-specific TCR was mapped to the spike region that the TCR reacts to and placed in a CD4 or CD8 class. Log10-transformed breadth and depth values were compared by one-way ANOVA with Sidak's multiple comparisons tests. As stored in TCRdb, this immuneACCESS dataset retains in-frame rearrangements with V and J assigned. A fraction of the clones does not appear; measured against another copy, unresolved V genes explain less than half of the discrepancy, and the remainder lacks a known reason. Clonal size and the V and J genes are those of that table, whereas D and trimming came from the DNA. The sample table contains 70,000 to 75,000 clones; only one count was recorded for around three quarters of them. The top ten hold around 50% of the sample.

The clonotype comes from an adult who received the AZD1222 COVID-19 vaccine. Rearrangement joined TRBV29-1 to TRBJ2-3; the D region possibly corresponds to TRBD2 (7 bases align). This specimen consisted of peripheral blood, obtained 28 days after the second AZD1222 dose. The DNA is as follows: TGCAGCGTTCGCGGGGGCCCCACAGATACGCAGTATTTT. The resulting protein is CSVRGGPTDTQYF.